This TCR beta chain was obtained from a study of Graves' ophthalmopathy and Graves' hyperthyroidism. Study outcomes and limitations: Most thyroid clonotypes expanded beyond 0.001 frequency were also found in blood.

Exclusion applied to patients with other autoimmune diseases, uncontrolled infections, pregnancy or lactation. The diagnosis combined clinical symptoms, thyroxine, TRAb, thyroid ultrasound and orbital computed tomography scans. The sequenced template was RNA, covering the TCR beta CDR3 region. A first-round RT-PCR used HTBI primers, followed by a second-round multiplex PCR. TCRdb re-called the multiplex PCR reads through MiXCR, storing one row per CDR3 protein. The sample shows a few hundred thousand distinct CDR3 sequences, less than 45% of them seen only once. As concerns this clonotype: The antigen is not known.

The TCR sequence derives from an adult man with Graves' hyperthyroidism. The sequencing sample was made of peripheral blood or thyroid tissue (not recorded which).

CDR3 residues: CSVDRGLADHNEQFF. The CDR3 DNA follows: TGCAGCGTTGACCGAGGACTAGCGGATCATAATGAGCAGTTCTTC. V gene TRBV29-1 combines with J gene TRBJ2-5, with TRBD2 matching over 10 bases. The DNA end favors TRBJ2-1, so the J call may be wrong. Per the germline V gene, CDR1 is SQVTM and CDR2 is ANQGSEA. The CDR3 has 15 residues.